This entry lists 19 T cell receptor beta chains sequenced from one sample in a study of T cell changes during pregnancy in multiple sclerosis. Method: immunoSEQ multiplex PCR; TCRdb's copy keeps in-frame clones and lacks some. The data contain tens of thousands of clones, about 90% of them seen just once; the ten biggest clones take up more than 0.75%. The sequencing used peripheral blood, collected in the second trimester of pregnancy. These TCRs come from a female donor with multiple sclerosis, enrolled in a pregnancy study.

The chain joins TRBV16 to TRBJ1-2; 7 nucleotides align to TRBD1. The germline V gene encodes CDR1 KGHSY and CDR2 FQNENV. Trimming at V came to 0 bases and at J to 6 bases, leaving 25 bases not matched to a gene. The CDR3 has 21 residues. The CDR3 region is CASSQSDFGVFSPYRGNGYTF. The CDR3 coding sequence is TGTGCCAGCAGCCAATCGGATTTCGGCGTGTTCTCTCCTTACAGGGGAAATGGCTACACCTTC. Full variable domain (missing parts from reference TRBV16 and TRBJ1-2): GEEVAQTPKHLVRGEGQKAKLYCAPIKGHSYVFWYQQVLKNEFKFLISFQNENVFDETGMPKERFSAKCLPNSPCSLEIQATKLEDSAVYFCASSQSDFGVFSPYRGNGYTFGSGTRLTVV.

V is TRBV5-4 and J is TRBJ1-4, with D perhaps matching TRBD1 (5 bases). Germline CDR1 and CDR2: SGHNT and YYREEE (reference sequence). V dropped 0 bases and J dropped 1 base, with 13 bases sitting between them. This CDR3 is built from 17 residues. CDR3 residues: CASSLGSWQGTNEKLFF. CDR3 nucleotide sequence: TGTGCCAGCAGCTTGGGTTCGTGGCAGGGAACTAATGAAAAACTGTTTTTT.

The chain has TRBV4-2 and TRBJ2-2; possibly TRBD2 for D (6 bases). Trimming removed 4 bases at V and 1 base at J, with 19 bases between. Germline V gene sequence: CDR1 LGHNA, CDR2 YNFKEQ. This CDR3 region has 18 residues. The CDR3 is CASSLSFRLVGNTGELFF. The CDR3 DNA is TGTGCCAGCAGCCTTTCCTTCCGACTAGTTGGGAACACCGGGGAGCTGTTTTTT.

The rearrangement links TRBV5-6 to TRBJ1-3; D is unclear. The CDR3 extends over 15 amino acids. V was pared by 0 bases and J by 2 bases, with 9 bases between. Per germline, CDR1 SGHDT and CDR2 YYEEEE. The CDR3 DNA reads TGTGCCAGCAGCTTGGGATTCGGTCCTGGAAACACCATATATTTT. Residues: CASSLGFGPGNTIYF.

This clone was seen a handful of times. This chain joins TRBV19 and TRBJ2-5; a weak D match, TRBD1 (5 bases). Germline V gene lookup returns CDR1 LNHDA and CDR2 SQIVND (reference sequence). The CDR3 covers 13 residues. The germline V and J ends were trimmed by 5 bases and 2 bases, with 9 bases remaining between them. CDR3 protein: CASSRTLQETQYF. The CDR3, as DNA: TGTGCCAGTAGTCGGACATTACAAGAGACCCAGTACTTC.

The chain has TRBV5-4 and TRBJ2-3; D may be TRBD2 (7 bases). Germline V gene sequence: CDR1 SGHNT, CDR2 YYREEE (reference sequence). There are 15 residues in the CDR3. The V end was cut by 4 bases, the J end by 5 bases, with 17 bases between. The DNA for the CDR3 is TGTGCCAGCAGCCCCCCGGGGGGCCGCCAAGATACGCAGTATTTT. Its translation: CASSPPGGRQDTQYF.

The V call is TRBV6-5, the J call TRBJ1-5; D unclear. Germline lookup yields CDR1 MNHEY and CDR2 SVGAGI. This CDR3 is built from 12 residues. V lost 7 bases, J lost 4 bases, and 8 bases lay in between. The CDR3 is CASKSGNQPQHF. CDR3 nucleotides: TGTGCCAGCAAATCGGGGAATCAGCCCCAGCATTTT.

The chain employs TRBV9 and TRBJ1-6; the match to TRBD1 covers 8 bases. Trimming cost V 4 bases and J 7 bases; bases outside gene matches: 10. The length of the CDR3 is 16 residues. Germline V gives CDR1 SGDLS, CDR2 YYNGEE. Written as DNA, the CDR3 is TGTGCCAGCAGCCCTTCTGGACAGGGAATCAATTCACCCCTCCACTTT. Residues: CASSPSGQGINSPLHF.

This clone was seen only once. V usage is TRBV4-1 and J usage is TRBJ1-2; 7 nucleotides line up with TRBD1. There are 16 residues in the CDR3. J was trimmed by 5 bases and V by 0 bases; bases with no gene match: 9. Germline V gives CDR1 MGHRA, CDR2 YSYEKL. DNA of the CDR3: TGCGCCAGCAGCCAAGATCCGACAGGGCTACCGTATGGCTACACCTTC. Translating gives CASSQDPTGLPYGYTF.

This chain joins TRBV7-3 and TRBJ1-2; TRBD1 matches at 10 bases. Losses at the gene ends were 5 bases for V and 4 bases for J; bases not matched to a gene: 10. The length of the CDR3 is 16 residues. Germline V lookup: CDR1 SGHTA, CDR2 FQGTGA. The CDR3 DNA is TGTGCCAGCAGCCCGAGTCCCGGGACAGGGGTCTATGGCTACACCTTC. Residues: CASSPSPGTGVYGYTF.

V usage is TRBV18 and J usage is TRBJ2-5; 9 bases map to TRBD2. V was pared by 3 bases and J by 5 bases, with 10 bases of the junction left unmatched. This CDR3 contains 16 residues. Germline CDR1 is KGHSH and CDR2 is LQKENI. The CDR3 region has the DNA TGTGCCAGCTCACCGCTCTCCAGCGGGGGGTCGGAGACCCAGTACTTC. Protein sequence: CASSPLSSGGSETQYF.

The genes are TRBV25-1 and TRBJ2-7; 14 nucleotides align to TRBD2. The CDR3 totals 15 residues. Germline V gene sequence: CDR1 MGHDK, CDR2 SYGVNS. Germline trimming cut 6 bases from V and 1 base from J; bases unmatched to any gene: 2. The CDR3 reads CASRGLAGESYEQYF. CDR3 nucleotides: TGTGCCAGCAGGGGACTAGCGGGGGAATCCTACGAGCAGTACTTC.

The rearrangement joins TRBV4-2 to TRBJ1-2; 8 bases match TRBD1. Germline values: CDR1 LGHNA, CDR2 YNFKEQ. The length of the CDR3 is 13 residues. With 3 bases clipped from V and 3 bases from J, the junction kept 0 bases outside the gene matches. CDR3 loop: CASSQTGDYGYTF. The CDR3 bases are TGTGCCAGCAGCCAGACAGGGGACTATGGCTACACCTTC.

The V gene is TRBV5-5, the J gene TRBJ2-7; 9 positions agree with TRBD1. V trimming: 0 bases; J trimming: 4 bases; junction bases outside the gene matches: 8. This CDR3 spans 16 amino acids. Germline V gene data show CDR1 as SGHKS and CDR2 as YYEKEE (reference sequence). The CDR3 DNA reads TGTGCCAGCAGCTTGGCACCGACAGGGGGAAGATACGAGCAGTACTTC. Translated: CASSLAPTGGRYEQYF.

The chain employs TRBV11-1 and TRBJ2-2; 7 bases align to TRBD1. V shed 4 bases, J shed 4 bases, and the junction held 6 bases outside the gene matches. CDR3 length: 15 residues. Germline CDR1 and CDR2: SGHAT and FQDESV (reference sequence). For the CDR3, the DNA is TGTGCCAGCAGCTCACTTACAGGGGTCACCGGGGAGCTGTTTTTT. As protein: CASSSLTGVTGELFF.

The chain recombines TRBV15 with TRBJ1-2; D unclear. Germline V gene data show CDR1 as LNHNV and CDR2 as YYDKDF (reference sequence). The CDR3 has 14 amino acids. V lost 3 bases, J lost 4 bases, and 12 bases lay in between. CDR3 in amino acids: CATSRMTQSYGYTF. The CDR3 DNA is TGTGCCACCAGCAGGATGACTCAAAGCTATGGCTACACCTTC.

This clone was found a few times. The DNA of the CDR3 is TGCGCCAGCAGCCAAGACCGACAGCAAGGTCGGGGGACCCAGCATTTT. It encodes CASSQDRQQGRGTQHF. The genes are TRBV4-3 and TRBJ1-5; D is perhaps TRBD1 (5 bases). The CDR3 spans 16 residues. Trimming took off 0 bases at V and 11 bases at J, with 20 bases between the two ends. Germline CDR1 and CDR2: LGHNA and YSLEER.

The chain has TRBV19 and TRBJ2-5, with no clear D. The germline V gene encodes CDR1 LNHDA and CDR2 SQIVND (reference sequence). The V end lost 2 bases, the J end lost 5 bases, and 9 bases lay between the germline ends. The CDR3 has 13 amino acids. As DNA, the CDR3 is TGTGCCAGTAGTATAACCCCAGCGGAGACCCAGTACTTC. Translated: CASSITPAETQYF.

This chain joins TRBV5-6 and TRBJ1-1; TRBD1 matches at 9 bases. CDR1 is SGHDT, CDR2 YYEEEE, per germline. This CDR3 has 16 residues. Trimming cost V 1 base and J 4 bases; bases outside gene matches: 8. CDR3 sequence reads: CASSLLVGTGTTEAFF. The CDR3, as DNA: TGTGCCAGCAGCTTGTTGGTAGGGACAGGGACCACTGAAGCTTTCTTT.